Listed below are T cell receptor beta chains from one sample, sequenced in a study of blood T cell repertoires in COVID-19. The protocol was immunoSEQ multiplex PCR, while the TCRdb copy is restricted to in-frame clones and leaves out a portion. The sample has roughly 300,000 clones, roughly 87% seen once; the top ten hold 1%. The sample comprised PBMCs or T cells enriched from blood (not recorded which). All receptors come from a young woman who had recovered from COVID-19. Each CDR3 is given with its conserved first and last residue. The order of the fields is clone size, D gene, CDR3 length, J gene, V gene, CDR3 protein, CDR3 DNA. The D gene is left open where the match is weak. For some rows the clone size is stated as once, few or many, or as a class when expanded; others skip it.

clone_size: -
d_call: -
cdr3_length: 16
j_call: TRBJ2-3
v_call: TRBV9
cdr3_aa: CASSVDAGRGTDTQYF
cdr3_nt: TGTGCCAGCAGCGTAGATGCGGGGCGGGGCACAGATACGCAGTATTTT

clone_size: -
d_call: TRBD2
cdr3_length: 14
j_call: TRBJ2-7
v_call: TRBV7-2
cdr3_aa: CASSLGTRSYEQYF
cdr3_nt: TGTGCCAGCAGCTTAGGGACTAGATCCTACGAGCAGTACTTC

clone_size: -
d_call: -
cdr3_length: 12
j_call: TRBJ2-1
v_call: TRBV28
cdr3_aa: CASSVEIGEQFF
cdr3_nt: TGTGCCAGCAGTGTGGAGATCGGTGAGCAGTTCTTC

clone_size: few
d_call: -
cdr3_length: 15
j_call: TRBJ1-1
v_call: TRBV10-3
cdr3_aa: CAITHEEGMNTEAFF
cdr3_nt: TGTGCCATCACTCACGAGGAGGGGATGAACACTGAAGCTTTCTTT

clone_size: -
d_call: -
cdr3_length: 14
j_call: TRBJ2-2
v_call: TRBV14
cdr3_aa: CASSQQVRTGELFF
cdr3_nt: TGTGCCAGCAGCCAACAGGTGCGCACCGGGGAGCTGTTTTTT

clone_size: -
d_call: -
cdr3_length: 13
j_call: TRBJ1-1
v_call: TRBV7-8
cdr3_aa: CATHRVGSTEAFF
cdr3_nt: TGTGCCACTCACAGGGTAGGGAGCACTGAAGCTTTCTTT

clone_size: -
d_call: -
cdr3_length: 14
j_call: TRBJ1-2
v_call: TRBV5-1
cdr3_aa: CASSKEGQLPGYTF
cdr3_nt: TGCGCCAGCAGCAAGGAAGGACAGCTCCCTGGCTACACCTTC

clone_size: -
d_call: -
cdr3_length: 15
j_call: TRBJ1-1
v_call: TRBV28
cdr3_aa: CASSLFGGGNTEAFF
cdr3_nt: TGTGCCAGCAGTTTATTCGGGGGGGGAAACACTGAAGCTTTCTTT

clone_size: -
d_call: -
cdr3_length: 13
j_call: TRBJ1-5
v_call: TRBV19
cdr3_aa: CASSKQVNQPQHF
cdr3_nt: TGTGCCAGTAGTAAACAGGTCAATCAGCCCCAGCATTTT

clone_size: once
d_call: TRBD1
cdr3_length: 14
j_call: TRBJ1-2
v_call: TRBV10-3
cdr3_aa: CAISGTGLDYGYTF
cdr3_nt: TGTGCCATCAGTGGGACAGGGCTAGACTATGGCTACACCTTC

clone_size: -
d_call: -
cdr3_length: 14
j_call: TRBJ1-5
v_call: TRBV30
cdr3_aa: CAWSVRAHNQPQHF
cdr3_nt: TGTGCCTGGAGTGTAAGAGCCCACAATCAGCCCCAGCATTTT

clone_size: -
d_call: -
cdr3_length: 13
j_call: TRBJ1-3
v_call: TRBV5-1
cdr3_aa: CASSSGTGNTIYF
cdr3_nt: TGCGCCAGCAGCTCAGGTACTGGAAACACCATATATTTT

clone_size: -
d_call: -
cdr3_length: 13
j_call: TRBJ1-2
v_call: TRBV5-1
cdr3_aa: CASSPTGQYGYTF
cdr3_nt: TGCGCCAGCAGCCCAACAGGCCAGTATGGCTACACCTTC

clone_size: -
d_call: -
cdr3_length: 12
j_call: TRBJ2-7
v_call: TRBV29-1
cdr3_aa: CSVEDRGYEQYF
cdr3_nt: TGCAGCGTTGAAGATCGGGGTTACGAGCAGTACTTC

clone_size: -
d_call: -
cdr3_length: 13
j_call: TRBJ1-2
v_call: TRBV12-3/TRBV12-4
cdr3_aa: CASSSDRLYGYTF
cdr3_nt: TGTGCCAGCAGTTCGGACAGACTCTATGGCTACACCTTC

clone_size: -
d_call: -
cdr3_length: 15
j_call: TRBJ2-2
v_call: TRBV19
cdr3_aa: CASSPQGRDTGELFF
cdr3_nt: TGTGCCAGTAGCCCACAGGGTAGGGACACCGGGGAGCTGTTTTTT

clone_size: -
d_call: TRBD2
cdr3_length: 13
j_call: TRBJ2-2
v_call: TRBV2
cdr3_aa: CASSGGATGELFF
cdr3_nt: TGTGCCAGCTCCGGGGGGGCAACCGGGGAGCTGTTTTTT

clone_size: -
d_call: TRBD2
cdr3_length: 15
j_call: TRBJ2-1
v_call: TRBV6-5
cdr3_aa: CASSYSGREYNEQFF
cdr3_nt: TGTGCCAGCAGTTACTCCGGGCGGGAGTACAATGAGCAGTTCTTC

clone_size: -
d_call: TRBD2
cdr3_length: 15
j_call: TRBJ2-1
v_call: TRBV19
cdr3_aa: CASRTSGGAYNEQFF
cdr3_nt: TGTGCCAGTAGGACTAGCGGGGGGGCCTACAATGAGCAGTTCTTC

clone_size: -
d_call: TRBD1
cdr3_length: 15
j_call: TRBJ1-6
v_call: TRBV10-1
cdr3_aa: CASPPSGTGSSPLHF
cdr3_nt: TGCGCCAGCCCACCATCTGGGACAGGGTCTTCACCCCTCCACTTT

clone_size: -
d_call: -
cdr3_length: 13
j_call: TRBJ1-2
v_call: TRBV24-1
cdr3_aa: CATSQTANYGYTF
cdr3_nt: TGTGCCACCAGCCAGACAGCTAACTATGGCTACACCTTC

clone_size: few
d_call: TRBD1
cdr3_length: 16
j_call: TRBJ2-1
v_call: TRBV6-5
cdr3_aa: CASSYFGTAKAGEQFF
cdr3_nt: TGTGCCAGCAGTTACTTCGGGACAGCTAAGGCAGGTGAGCAGTTCTTC

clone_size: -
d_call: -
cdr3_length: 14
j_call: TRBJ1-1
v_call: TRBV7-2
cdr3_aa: CASSFIRDTGEAFF
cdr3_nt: TGTGCCAGCAGCTTTATCCGGGACACGGGGGAAGCTTTCTTT

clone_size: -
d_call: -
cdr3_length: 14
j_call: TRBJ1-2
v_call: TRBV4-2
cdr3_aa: CASSQETVIYGYTF
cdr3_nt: TGTGCCAGCAGCCAAGAAACAGTAATCTATGGCTACACCTTC

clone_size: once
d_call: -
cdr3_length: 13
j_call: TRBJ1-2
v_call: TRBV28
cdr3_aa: CASLKTGELGYTF
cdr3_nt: TGTGCCAGCCTAAAGACAGGCGAGCTTGGCTACACCTTC

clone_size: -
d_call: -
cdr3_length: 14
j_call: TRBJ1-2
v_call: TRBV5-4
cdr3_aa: CASSVFTGSYGYTF
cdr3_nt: TGTGCCAGCAGCGTCTTCACAGGGAGCTATGGCTACACCTTC

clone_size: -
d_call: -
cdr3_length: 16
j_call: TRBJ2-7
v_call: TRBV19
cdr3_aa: CASSIGGGLRSYEQYF
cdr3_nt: TGTGCCAGTAGTATAGGGGGGGGCCTACGCTCCTACGAGCAGTACTTC

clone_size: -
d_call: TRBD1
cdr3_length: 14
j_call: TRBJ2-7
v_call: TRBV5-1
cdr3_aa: CASSLVTGGSEQYF
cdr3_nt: TGCGCCAGCAGCTTGGTGACAGGGGGATCCGAGCAGTACTTC

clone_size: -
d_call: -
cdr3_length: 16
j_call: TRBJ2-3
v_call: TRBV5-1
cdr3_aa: CASSSGKGELTDTQYF
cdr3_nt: TGCGCCAGCAGCTCGGGGAAGGGGGAACTCACAGATACGCAGTATTTT

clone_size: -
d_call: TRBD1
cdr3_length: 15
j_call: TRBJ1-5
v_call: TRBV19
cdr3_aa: CASSLDRDLNQPQHF
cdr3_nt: TGTGCCAGTAGCCTAGACAGGGACCTCAATCAGCCCCAGCATTTT

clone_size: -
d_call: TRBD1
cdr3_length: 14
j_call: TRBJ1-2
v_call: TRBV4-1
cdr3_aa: CASSQAGQGYGYTF
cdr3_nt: TGCGCCAGCAGCCAGGCGGGACAGGGTTATGGCTACACCTTC

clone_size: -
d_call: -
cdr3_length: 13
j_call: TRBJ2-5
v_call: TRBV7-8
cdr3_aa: CASSLSGKETQYF
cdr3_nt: TGTGCCAGCAGCTTATCAGGAAAGGAGACCCAGTACTTC

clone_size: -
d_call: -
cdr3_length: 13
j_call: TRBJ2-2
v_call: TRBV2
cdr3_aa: CASRQSNTGELFF
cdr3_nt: TGTGCCAGCAGACAGTCGAACACCGGGGAGCTGTTTTTT

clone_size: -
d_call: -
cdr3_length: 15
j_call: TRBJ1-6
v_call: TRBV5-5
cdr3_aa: CASSSELILNSPLHF
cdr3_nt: TGTGCCAGCAGCTCCGAGCTGATTCTTAATTCACCCCTCCACTTT

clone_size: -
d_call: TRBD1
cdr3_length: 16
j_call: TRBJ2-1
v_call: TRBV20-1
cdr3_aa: CSASGGTGASYNEQFF
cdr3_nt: TGCAGTGCTAGTGGGGGGACAGGGGCCTCCTACAATGAGCAGTTCTTC

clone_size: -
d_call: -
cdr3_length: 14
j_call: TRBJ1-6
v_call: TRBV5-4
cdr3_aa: CASSLARKNSPLHF
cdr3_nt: TGTGCCAGCAGCTTGGCGCGAAAGAATTCACCCCTCCACTTT

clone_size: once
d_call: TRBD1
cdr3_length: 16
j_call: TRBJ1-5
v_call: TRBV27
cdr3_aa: CASSSGQGLSNQPQHF
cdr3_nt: TGTGCCAGCAGCTCGGGACAGGGGTTGAGCAATCAGCCCCAGCATTTT

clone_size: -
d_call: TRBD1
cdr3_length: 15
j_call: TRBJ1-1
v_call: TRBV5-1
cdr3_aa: CASSSRTGDGTEAFF
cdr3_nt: TGCGCCAGCAGCTCCCGGACAGGGGATGGCACTGAAGCTTTCTTT

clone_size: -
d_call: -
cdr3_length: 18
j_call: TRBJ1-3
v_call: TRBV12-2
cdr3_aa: CASRSTTGSASSGNTIYF
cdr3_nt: TGTGCAAGTCGCTCCACTACAGGATCGGCTAGCTCTGGAAACACCATATATTTT

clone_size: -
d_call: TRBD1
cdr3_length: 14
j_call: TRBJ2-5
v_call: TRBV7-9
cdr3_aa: CASSSTGGWETQYF
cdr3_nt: TGTGCCAGCAGCTCCACAGGGGGCTGGGAGACCCAGTACTTC

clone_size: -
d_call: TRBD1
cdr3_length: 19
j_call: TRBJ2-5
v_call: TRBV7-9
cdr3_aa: CASSLPRTGFPPYQETQYF
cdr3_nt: TGTGCCAGCAGCCTTCCCAGGACAGGTTTTCCTCCGTACCAAGAGACCCAGTACTTC

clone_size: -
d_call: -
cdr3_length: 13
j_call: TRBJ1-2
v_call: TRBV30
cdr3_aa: CAWTGGAGYGYTF
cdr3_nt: TGTGCCTGGACGGGGGGCGCCGGCTATGGCTACACCTTC

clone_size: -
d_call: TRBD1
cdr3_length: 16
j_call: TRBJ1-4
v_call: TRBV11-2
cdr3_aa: CASSAVGQGQGEKLFF
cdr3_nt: TGTGCCAGCAGCGCGGTAGGACAGGGACAGGGTGAAAAACTGTTTTTT

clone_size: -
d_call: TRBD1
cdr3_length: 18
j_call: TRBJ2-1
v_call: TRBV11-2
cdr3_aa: CASSLKYDRGRSLNEQFF
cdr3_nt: TGTGCCAGCAGCTTAAAATACGACAGGGGGAGGAGTTTGAATGAGCAGTTCTTC

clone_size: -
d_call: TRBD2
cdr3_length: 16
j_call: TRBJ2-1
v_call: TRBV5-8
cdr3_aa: CASSPSTSGGAGEQFF
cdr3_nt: TGTGCCAGCAGTCCCTCGACTAGCGGGGGGGCTGGTGAGCAGTTCTTC

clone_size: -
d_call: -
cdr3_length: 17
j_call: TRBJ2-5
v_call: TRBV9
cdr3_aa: CASSVGGQSPLQETQYF
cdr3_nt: TGTGCCAGCAGCGTAGGGGGACAAAGTCCTCTTCAAGAGACCCAGTACTTC

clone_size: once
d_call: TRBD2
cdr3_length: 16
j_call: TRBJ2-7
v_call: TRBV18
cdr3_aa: CASSPPGLAGIYEQYF
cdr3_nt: TGTGCCAGCTCACCACCGGGTCTAGCGGGAATCTACGAGCAGTACTTC

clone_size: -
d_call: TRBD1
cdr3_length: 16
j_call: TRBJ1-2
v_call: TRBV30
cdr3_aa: CACPRPGTGDGYGYTF
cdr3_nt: TGTGCCTGCCCCCGACCGGGGACAGGGGATGGGTATGGCTACACCTTC

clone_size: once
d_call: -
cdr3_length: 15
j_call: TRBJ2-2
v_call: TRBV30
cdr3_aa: CAWSVLAANTGELFF
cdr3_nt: TGTGCCTGGAGTGTATTAGCGGCAAACACCGGGGAGCTGTTTTTT

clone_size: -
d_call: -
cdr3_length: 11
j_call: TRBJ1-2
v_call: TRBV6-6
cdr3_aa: CASSGDYGYTF
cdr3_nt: TGTGCCAGCAGCGGTGATTATGGCTACACCTTC

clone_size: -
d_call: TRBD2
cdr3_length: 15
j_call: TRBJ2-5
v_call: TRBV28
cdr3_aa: CASSLRAGGRETQYF
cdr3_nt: TGTGCCAGCAGTTTGAGAGCGGGGGGGCGAGAGACCCAGTACTTC

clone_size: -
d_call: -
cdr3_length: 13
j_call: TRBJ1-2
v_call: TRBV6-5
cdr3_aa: CASRMAGSYGYTF
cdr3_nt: TGTGCCAGCAGGATGGCGGGCTCCTATGGCTACACCTTC

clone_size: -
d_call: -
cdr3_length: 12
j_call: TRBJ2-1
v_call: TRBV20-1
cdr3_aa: CSASRQSNEQFF
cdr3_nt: TGCAGTGCCAGTAGACAGTCTAATGAGCAGTTCTTC

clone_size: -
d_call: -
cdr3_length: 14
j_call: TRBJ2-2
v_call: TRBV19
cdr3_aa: CASSPVANTGELFF
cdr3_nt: TGTGCCAGTAGTCCGGTAGCCAACACCGGGGAGCTGTTTTTT

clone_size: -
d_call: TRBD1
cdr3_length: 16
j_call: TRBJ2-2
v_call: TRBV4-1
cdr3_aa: CASSSPGTDSTGELFF
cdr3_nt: TGCGCCAGCAGCTCGCCGGGGACAGACTCCACCGGGGAGCTGTTTTTT